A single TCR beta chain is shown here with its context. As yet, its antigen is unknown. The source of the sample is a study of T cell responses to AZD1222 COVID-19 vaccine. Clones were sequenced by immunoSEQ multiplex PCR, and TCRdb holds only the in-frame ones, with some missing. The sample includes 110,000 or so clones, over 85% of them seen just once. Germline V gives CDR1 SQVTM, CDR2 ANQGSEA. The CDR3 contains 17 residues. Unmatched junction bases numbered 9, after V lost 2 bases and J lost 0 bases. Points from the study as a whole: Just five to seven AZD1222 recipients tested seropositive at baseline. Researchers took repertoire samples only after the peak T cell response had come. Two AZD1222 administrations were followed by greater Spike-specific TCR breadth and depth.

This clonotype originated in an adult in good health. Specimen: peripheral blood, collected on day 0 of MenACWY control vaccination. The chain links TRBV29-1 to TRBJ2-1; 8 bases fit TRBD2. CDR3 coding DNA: TGCAGCGTTGAATTCCACGGGGGGGCAACCTCCTACAATGAGCAGTTCTTC. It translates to CSVEFHGGATSYNEQFF.